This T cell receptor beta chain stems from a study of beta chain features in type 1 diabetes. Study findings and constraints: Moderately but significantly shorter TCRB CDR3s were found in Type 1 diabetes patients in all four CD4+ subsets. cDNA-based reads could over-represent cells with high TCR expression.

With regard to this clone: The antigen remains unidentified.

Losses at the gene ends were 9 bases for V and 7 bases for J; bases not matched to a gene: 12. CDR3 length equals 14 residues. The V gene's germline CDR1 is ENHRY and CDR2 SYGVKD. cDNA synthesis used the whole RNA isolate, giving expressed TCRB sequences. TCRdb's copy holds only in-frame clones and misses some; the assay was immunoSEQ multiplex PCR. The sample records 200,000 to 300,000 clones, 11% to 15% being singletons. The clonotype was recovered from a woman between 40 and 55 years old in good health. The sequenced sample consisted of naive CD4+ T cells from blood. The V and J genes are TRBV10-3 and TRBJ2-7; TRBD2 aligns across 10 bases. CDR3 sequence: CAMNSGGLQGEQYF. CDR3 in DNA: TGTGCCATGAATAGCGGGGGGCTGCAGGGGGAGCAGTACTTC.